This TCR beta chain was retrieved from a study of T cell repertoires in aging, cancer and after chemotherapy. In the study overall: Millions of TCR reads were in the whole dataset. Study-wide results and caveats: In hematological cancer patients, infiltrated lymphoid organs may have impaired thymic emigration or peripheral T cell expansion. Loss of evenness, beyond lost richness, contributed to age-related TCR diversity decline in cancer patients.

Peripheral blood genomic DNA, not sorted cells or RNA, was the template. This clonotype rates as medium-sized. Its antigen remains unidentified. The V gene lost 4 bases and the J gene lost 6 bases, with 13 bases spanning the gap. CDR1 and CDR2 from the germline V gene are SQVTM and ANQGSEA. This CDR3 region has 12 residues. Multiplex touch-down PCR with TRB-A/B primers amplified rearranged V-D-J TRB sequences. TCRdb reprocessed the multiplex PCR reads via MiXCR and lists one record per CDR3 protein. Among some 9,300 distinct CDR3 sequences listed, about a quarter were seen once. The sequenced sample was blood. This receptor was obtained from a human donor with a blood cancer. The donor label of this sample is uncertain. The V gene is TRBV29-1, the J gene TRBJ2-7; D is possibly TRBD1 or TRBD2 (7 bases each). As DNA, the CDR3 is TGCAGCGTTGGGGAGGGGGCGCGCGAGCAGTACTTC. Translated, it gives CSVGEGAREQYF.